Following are 22 T cell receptor beta chains from one sample sequenced in a study of blood T cell repertoires in COVID-19. Only in-frame clones appear in the TCRdb table, and some are missing; sequencing was by immunoSEQ multiplex PCR. The sample comprises roughly 95,000 clones, 81% of which are singletons, and roughly 4% rests with the top ten. Sequencing input: peripheral blood. The receptors were gathered from a man between 60 and 75 years old with acute or convalescent COVID-19.

V is TRBV6-5 and J is TRBJ2-7; TRBD2 agrees at 9 bases. The trim removed 6 bases at V and 0 bases at J, leaving 6 bases unmatched. Germline values: CDR1 MNHEY, CDR2 SVGAGI. The CDR3 contains 15 residues. The CDR3 region is CASRLTSGSSYEQYV. For the CDR3, the DNA is TGTGCCAGCAGGTTGACTAGCGGAAGCTCCTACGAGCAGTACGTC.

The chain employs TRBV5-1 and TRBJ2-1; 13 nucleotides line up with TRBD2. Trimming took 4 bases from V and 6 from J; bases not matched to a gene: 4. Germline V gene data show CDR1 as SGHRS and CDR2 as YFSETQ. This CDR3 has 15 residues. CDR3 sequence: CASSPGTSGTNEQFF. The CDR3 DNA follows: TGCGCCAGCAGCCCCGGGACTAGCGGGACCAATGAGCAGTTCTTC.

This chain uses TRBV2 with TRBJ2-3; 15 nucleotides line up with TRBD2. Trimming cost V 7 bases and J 6 bases; bases outside gene matches: 5. This CDR3 comprises 15 residues. Germline lookup yields CDR1 SNHLY and CDR2 FYNNEI. CDR3 loop: CASNGLAGGPDTQYF. Written as DNA, the CDR3 is TGTGCCAGCAACGGACTAGCGGGGGGGCCGGATACGCAGTATTTT. Full variable domain (missing parts from reference TRBV2 and TRBJ2-3): EPEVTQTPSHQVTQMGQEVILRCVPISNHLYFYWYRQILGQKVEFLVSFYNNEISEKSEIFDDQFSVERPDGSNFTLKIRSTKLEDSAMYFCASNGLAGGPDTQYFGPGTRLTVL.

The V call is TRBV5-1, the J call TRBJ2-1; 10 positions agree with TRBD1. Germline lookup yields CDR1 SGHRS and CDR2 YFSETQ. V lost 5 bases and J lost 1; bases outside the gene matches: 6. The CDR3 loop spans 16 amino acids. CDR3 residues: CASRLSGQGSYNEQFF. CDR3 DNA: TGCGCCAGCAGACTTTCGGGACAGGGGTCCTACAATGAGCAGTTCTTC.

This sequence joins TRBV4-1 and TRBJ1-2; unclear D gene. The CDR3 has 15 amino acids. Germline V gene data show CDR1 as MGHRA and CDR2 as YSYEKL. V dropped 1 base and J dropped 1 base, with 10 bases sitting between them. The CDR3 bases are TGCGCCAGCAGCCAAGTTCCGGGGAGTAACTATGGCTACACCTTC. Its translation: CASSQVPGSNYGYTF.

The rearrangement links TRBV27 to TRBJ2-1; D is perhaps TRBD2 (6 bases). This CDR3 has 15 residues. From germline, CDR1 is MNHEY and CDR2 SMNVEV (reference sequence). Between the trimmed V and J ends, which lost 7 bases and 8 bases, there was a span of 21 bases. The CDR3 nucleotides are TGTGCCAGCACCTACTCTTTCTCCCGGAGGGATGAGCAGTTCTTC. Protein sequence: CASTYSFSRRDEQFF.

V and J are TRBV20-1 and TRBJ2-1, with 9 bases fitting TRBD2. The CDR3 spans 15 residues. With 3 bases clipped from V and 5 bases from J, the junction kept 8 bases outside the gene matches. Per the germline V gene, CDR1 is DFQATT and CDR2 is SNEGSKA (reference sequence). The chain's CDR3 is CSASSGASGNNEQFF. CDR3 sequence (DNA): TGCAGTGCTAGTTCGGGGGCTAGCGGGAACAATGAGCAGTTCTTC.

This chain connects TRBV6-4 to TRBJ2-3; TRBD2 is a possible D gene (6 bases). Germline V gene lookup returns CDR1 MRHNA and CDR2 SNTAGT. Trimming pared 4 bases from V and 5 bases from J, leaving 13 bases between. This CDR3 is built from 14 residues. The CDR3 DNA reads TGTGCCAGCAGTGCCCGGGGGATGGGAGATACGCAGTATTTT. This encodes CASSARGMGDTQYF.

This chain links TRBV7-2 with TRBJ2-5; a weak D match, TRBD1 (6 bases). CDR3 length: 14 residues. Trimming removed 0 bases from V and 4 bases from J, with 9 bases in between. CDR1 SGHTA and CDR2 FQGNSA come from the germline V gene. This CDR3 is CASSLAHRAETQYF. In DNA form, the CDR3 reads TGTGCCAGCAGCTTAGCGCACAGGGCAGAGACCCAGTACTTC.

The J gene is TRBJ1-1, the V gene TRBV9; 8 nucleotides line up with TRBD1. Germline loops: CDR1 SGDLS, CDR2 YYNGEE. The V segment lost 3 bases and the J segment 4 bases; nucleotides outside the gene matches: 8. This CDR3 region has 15 residues. The CDR3 reads CASSARTGTSTEAFF. In DNA, the CDR3 is TGTGCCAGCAGCGCCCGGACAGGGACGAGCACTGAAGCTTTCTTT.

This rearrangement joins TRBV18 to TRBJ2-3, with a tentative D call TRBD1 (6 bases). V lost 0 bases to trimming and J lost 2 bases, with 15 bases between them. Germline values: CDR1 KGHSH, CDR2 LQKENI. This CDR3 spans 17 amino acids. This CDR3 is CASSPPAGAFSTDTQYF. CDR3 sequence (DNA): TGTGCCAGCTCACCACCGGCAGGGGCCTTCTCCACAGATACGCAGTATTTT.

The CDR3 region has the DNA TGTGCCATCAGGGGGCGAAGCACTGAAGCTTTCTTT. As protein: CAIRGRSTEAFF. The V and J genes are TRBV10-3 and TRBJ1-1, with D maybe TRBD1 (5 bases). The V end was cut by 6 bases, the J end by 4 bases, with 9 bases between. There are 12 residues in the CDR3. Germline V gives CDR1 ENHRY, CDR2 SYGVKD.

This sequence joins TRBV6-5 and TRBJ2-7; TRBD2 matches 7 bases. Germline lookup yields CDR1 MNHEY and CDR2 SVGAGI. With 6 bases clipped from V and 3 bases from J, the junction kept 11 bases outside the gene matches. This CDR3 comprises 15 residues. As DNA, the CDR3 is TGTGCCAGCAGGCTCGGGACTATGATTGGCTACGAGCAGTACTTC. Amino acids: CASRLGTMIGYEQYF.

In its sample, this clone was seen a few times. V and J are TRBV21-1 and TRBJ2-5; TRBD2 is taken as the D call from the table, unchecked against the DNA. TRBV21-1 is designated a pseudogene. There are 16 residues in the CDR3. The CDR3, as DNA: TGTGCCAGCAGCAATGGGTCTGGTTTAGCTCAAGAGACCCAGTACTTC. Protein sequence: CASSNGSGLAQETQYF.

The rearrangement links TRBV30 to TRBJ1-2; D possibly corresponds to TRBD1 (6 bases). CDR1 is GTSNPN, CDR2 SVGIG, per germline (reference sequence). The V end lost 4 bases, the J end lost 2 bases, and 14 bases lay between the germline ends. The CDR3 spans 14 residues. CDR3 protein: CAWMKNTGNYGYTF. The CDR3 coding sequence is TGTGCCTGGATGAAGAATACAGGGAACTATGGCTACACCTTC.

This chain connects TRBV6-2 or TRBV6-3 to TRBJ2-7; D remains unclear. This CDR3 has 11 residues. The V end was cut by 5 bases, the J end by 3 bases, with 5 bases between. Per germline, CDR1 MNHEY and CDR2 SVGEGT. CDR3 DNA: TGTGCCAGCAGTGACAACTACGAGCAGTACGTC. As protein: CASSDNYEQYV.

The chain employs TRBV6-5 and TRBJ2-2; 8 positions match TRBD1. The J segment lost 6 bases and the V segment lost 6 bases, leaving 3 bases of the junction unmatched. The CDR3 has 13 amino acids. Per germline, CDR1 MNHEY and CDR2 SVGAGI. CDR3: CASRLQGAGELFF. CDR3 nucleotides: TGTGCCAGCAGGCTACAGGGGGCCGGGGAGCTGTTTTTT.

The chain carries TRBV3-1 (or the pseudogene TRBV3-2) and TRBJ2-1; 9 nucleotides match TRBD2. CDR3 length: 16 residues. Unmatched junction bases numbered 5, after V lost 1 base and J lost 4 bases. The germline gives CDR1 LGHDT, CDR2 YNNKEL (reference sequence). In nucleotides, the CDR3 is TGTGCCAGCAGCCAAGCGGTTAGCGGGAGATACAATGAGCAGTTCTTC. Protein: CASSQAVSGRYNEQFF.

The V and J genes are TRBV9 and TRBJ1-5; 9 nucleotides agree with TRBD1. The CDR3 contains 14 residues. V lost 3 bases, J lost 4 bases, and 2 bases stayed unmatched. The germline gives CDR1 SGDLS, CDR2 YYNGEE. CDR3 sequence (DNA): TGTGCCAGCAGCGCTGGACAGGGGAATCAGCCCCAGCATTTT. This codes for CASSAGQGNQPQHF.

The genes are TRBV5-1 and TRBJ2-3; D not certain. The CDR3 has 16 residues. Germline V lookup: CDR1 SGHRS, CDR2 YFSETQ. V lost 0 bases, J lost 2 bases, and 13 bases lay in between. CDR3 sequence (DNA): TGCGCCAGCAGCTTGGGGGTGCAGGTCTCCACAGATACGCAGTATTTT. Its protein is CASSLGVQVSTDTQYF.

The chain links TRBV4-3 to TRBJ2-5; the match to TRBD1 covers 7 bases. Germline-derived CDR1 and CDR2 are LGHNA and YSLEER. The CDR3 sequence is 14 residues long. With 5 bases clipped from V and 3 bases from J, the junction kept 6 bases outside the gene matches. This CDR3 reads CASSFRQGKETQYF. The CDR3 nucleotides read TGCGCCAGCAGCTTCAGACAGGGAAAAGAGACCCAGTACTTC.

The rearrangement uses TRBV7-2 and TRBJ2-2; TRBD1 agrees at 8 bases. The germline V gene has CDR1 SGHTA and CDR2 FQGNSA. Trimming cost V 8 bases and J 2 bases; bases outside gene matches: 10. The CDR3 has 16 residues. The CDR3 is CASRVAQGANTGELFF. The CDR3 coding sequence is TGTGCCAGCCGGGTGGCGCAGGGGGCAAACACCGGGGAGCTGTTTTTT. Full variable domain (missing parts from reference TRBV7-2 and TRBJ2-2): GAGVSQSPSNKVTEKGKDVELRCDPISGHTALYWYRQSLGQGLEFLIYFQGNSAPDKSGLPSDRFSAERTGGSVSTLTIQRTQQEDSAVYLCASRVAQGANTGELFFGEGSRLTVL.